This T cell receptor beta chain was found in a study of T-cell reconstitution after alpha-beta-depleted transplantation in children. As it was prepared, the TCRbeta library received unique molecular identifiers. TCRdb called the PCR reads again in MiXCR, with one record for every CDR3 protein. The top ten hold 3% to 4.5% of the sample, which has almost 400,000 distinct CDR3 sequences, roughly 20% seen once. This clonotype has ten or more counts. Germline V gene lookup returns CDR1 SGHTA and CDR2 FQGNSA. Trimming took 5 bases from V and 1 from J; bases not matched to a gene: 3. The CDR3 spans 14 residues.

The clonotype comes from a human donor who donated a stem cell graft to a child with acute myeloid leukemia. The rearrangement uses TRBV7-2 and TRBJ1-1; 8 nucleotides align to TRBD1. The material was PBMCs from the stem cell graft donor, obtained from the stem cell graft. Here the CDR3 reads CASSRDRWNTEAFF. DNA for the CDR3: TGTGCCAGCAGCCGGGACAGGTGGAACACTGAAGCTTTCTTT.